This TCR beta chain was captured by sequencing in a study of T cell repertoires in cytomegalovirus infection. TCRdb reprocessed the reads with MiXCR, giving one entry per CDR3 protein. This sample yields some 940,000 distinct CDR3 sequences, of which 31% are seen a single time; under 15% belongs to the top ten. Germline lookup yields CDR1 MNHEY and CDR2 SVGEGT. Trimming cost V 0 bases and J 1 base; bases outside gene matches: 4. There are 17 residues in the CDR3. Only a few counts were recorded for this clonotype. The antigen is not known. Source: cultured CD8+ T cells from PBMCs, taken from culture after CMV antigen stimulation. J is TRBJ2-2 and V is TRBV6-2 or TRBV6-3; 8 nucleotides agree with TRBD1. This sequence was found in a human donor in good health (CMV status not recorded). Some clones in this sample may be carry-over from other donors' samples. CDR3 amino acids: CASSYSPDRVNTGELFF. The CDR3 bases are TGTGCCAGCAGTTACTCTCCGGACAGGGTGAACACCGGGGAGCTGTTTTTT.